This TCR beta chain was sequenced in a study of blood T cell repertoires in COVID-19. Study context: Resolution of symptoms, clearance, or two negative PCRs was present in recovered Cohort 3 donors. Acute-phase and convalescent COVID-19 samples originated in the United States, Italy and Spain.

The J segment lost 4 bases and the V segment lost 4 bases, leaving 15 bases of the junction unmatched. The germline gives CDR1 SNHLY, CDR2 FYNNEI. The CDR3 loop spans 17 amino acids. The age range of participants was about 18 to 95 years, with residence in fewer than 25 US areas. This clone appeared once. Authors' analysis steps: Estimated nucleated cell counts came from reference gene primer amplification. This table comes from immunoSEQ multiplex PCR, and its TCRdb copy is limited to in-frame clones, with some not included. The V and J calls and clone size are taken from that table; D and trimming were inferred from the DNA. The sample lists 150,000 to 200,000 clones, approximately 90% occurring once.

The TCR sequence derives from a woman aged 40 to 50 in a cohort exposed to, infected with or recovered from COVID-19 (not recorded which). The sequenced sample consisted of PBMCs or T cells enriched from blood (not recorded which). The V call is TRBV2, the J call TRBJ1-2, with 7 bases that match TRBD1. CDR3 bases: TGTGCCAGCAGTGGTCTCACTCCTGCAGGGGGAAGCTATGGCTACACCTTC. Translation: CASSGLTPAGGSYGYTF.